The entry below gives a single TCR beta chain sequence along with its context. The antigen it recognizes is unknown. Base qualities are missing; no much larger clone stands one base away. Cut back by 6 bases and 4 bases, the V and J ends lie 16 bases apart. Based on the germline V gene, the CDR1 and CDR2 sequences are MDHEN and SYDVKM. The CDR3 starts with the cysteine, ends with the phenylalanine, and has 16 residues. The entry retains the CDR3 DNA only, 48 bases that are in frame from base 1. Library prep was done by the immunoSEQ multiplex PCR assay. For most patients, genomic DNA was isolated with the Qiagen DNeasy Blood and Tissue Kit and shipped frozen to Adaptive Biotechnologies for TCR sequencing. Adaptive Biotechnologies carried out high-throughput TCR-beta CDR3 sequencing of genomic DNA for most patients. In the source study's methods: Adaptive's ImmunoSEQ software was the source of the TCR sequencing data for 18 patients, while three other patients were processed with MiXCR and VDJtools. To correct CD4 versus CD8 sorting errors, sequences present in both subsets at a frequency ratio below 5:1 were removed. CDR3 nucleotide sequences shared by donor and recipient were removed because the origin of these sequences could not be assigned. To count as alloreactive, a clone needed at least 2-fold expansion over unstimulated cells and a minimum CFSE-low frequency of 0.002% (template counts) or 0.001% (read counts). Mappable clones were those detected in sequenced pre-transplant spleen, lymph node, or MLR CFSE-low populations of the donor or recipient. The cumulative frequency of alloreactive clones was calculated as a percentage of all sequences, weighted by copy number. TCRdb's version of the immuneACCESS table is confined to in-frame rearrangements and falls short of the full clone set. An unresolved V gene accounts for under half of the shortfall where checked; the remainder is of unknown origin. The V and J calls and clone size were taken over from that table, and D and trimming were inferred from the DNA. This sample gives tens of thousands of clones in total; approximately 84% of them show up just once. 0.39% of the sample is taken by the ten largest.

The sample belongs to a study of graft-versus-host responses after intestinal transplantation (dated by TCRdb to about 2021). In the study overall: The transplants that recipients received were multivisceral, liver-intestinal, or isolated intestinal. Instead of going to the commercial service, samples from a few later patients were sequenced in-house on an Illumina MiSeq and processed with MiXCR. Alloreactive clones were identified by sequencing pre-transplant mixed lymphocyte reaction products and comparing these products with unstimulated pre-transplant donor and recipient T cells. Anti-thymocyte globulin induction was given to all recipients, followed by maintenance tacrolimus and steroids for about 3 years. Of the roughly 25 intestinal transplant recipients enrolled in the cohort, one of whom was a retransplant, 3 patients without pretransplant specimens were excluded. Donor T cell macrochimerism was defined as a peak of at least 4% donor T cells among recipient peripheral blood mononuclear cells. After intestinal transplantation, graft-versus-host and host-versus-graft alloreactive T cell clones in the graft, circulation and bone marrow were tracked using bulk TCR-beta CDR3 sequencing. General study outcomes and caveats: The conclusions were limited by the relatively low number and heterogeneity of the intestinal transplant patients. Peak levels of circulating GvH clones were associated with declines in HvG clones early after transplant. In the allografts of patients with donor T cell macrochimerism, GvH to HvG T cell clonal ratios were high. GvH clones were found in recipient bone marrow, and some of the GvH clones appeared earlier in ileal mucosa or blood, which is consistent with an intestinal mucosal origin.

Read against the paper, the sample's time point label means: cells obtained before transplantation from donor or recipient. CD3+CD4+ and CD3+CD8+ populations were FACS-sorted from unstimulated pre-transplant donor and recipient cells taken from spleen or lymph nodes. Sequenced here: unstimulated CD4+ T cells sorted from spleen or lymph node cells, sampled before transplant. The sequence links TRBV28 to TRBJ1-6; no D segment can be confidently identified. The origin of this receptor is a human donor who was the organ donor for an intestinal transplant. The bases read TGTGCCAGCAGACCCCCATCTATGAGTTATAATTCACCCCTCCACTTT. This gives the protein CASRPPSMSYNSPLHF.